The 31 T cell receptor beta chains reported below all come from one sample, sequenced in a study of long-term antiretroviral therapy in people with HIV. immunoSEQ v3.0 was run at survey level. The method was immunoSEQ multiplex PCR; TCRdb's version includes in-frame clones alone and lacks a portion of them. The sample includes 23,000 or so clones, roughly 87% of them seen just once. The sequenced sample was unsorted PBMCs, obtained 0.3 years after starting antiretroviral therapy. The receptor set was obtained from a man aged 45-65 years with HIV.

V and J are TRBV28 and TRBJ2-4; 12 bases are a match to TRBD2. Per the germline V gene, CDR1 is MDHEN and CDR2 is SYDVKM. With 6 bases clipped from V and 1 base from J, the junction kept 1 base outside the gene matches. The length of the CDR3 is 15 residues. DNA of the CDR3: TGTGCCAGCAGCACTAGCGGGGGGGCCAAAAACATTCAGTACTTC. It encodes CASSTSGGAKNIQYF. Full variable domain (remainder filled in from reference TRBV28 and TRBJ2-4): DVKVTQSSRYLVKRTGEKVFLECVQDMDHENMFWYRQDPGLGLRLIYFSYDVKMKEKGDIPEGYSVSREKKERFSLILESASTNQTSMYLCASSTSGGAKNIQYFGAGTRLSVL.

The chain uses TRBV7-4 and TRBJ1-4; 10 bases are a match to TRBD1. The V gene end was trimmed by 1 base and the J gene end by 8 bases; junction bases not matched to a gene: 4. The germline V gene encodes CDR1 SGHVT and CDR2 SQSDAQ. This CDR3 has 15 amino acids. The CDR3 is CASSLVMTGGEKLFF. Here the CDR3 DNA reads TGTGCCAGCAGCTTAGTGATGACAGGGGGCGAAAAACTGTTTTTT.

The V and J genes are TRBV7-3 and TRBJ1-1; a possible D gene is TRBD1 (6 bases). V was trimmed by 5 bases and J by 4 bases, leaving 17 bases between them. Germline V gene sequence: CDR1 SGHTA, CDR2 FQGTGA. The CDR3 has 15 amino acids. The CDR3, as DNA: TGTGCCAGCAGCAGGGGGGGGCAGGGGACCACTGAAGCTTTCTTT. Amino acids: CASSRGGQGTTEAFF.

This chain joins TRBV11-2 and TRBJ1-2; no definite D call. Germline loops: CDR1 SGHAT, CDR2 FQNNGV. This CDR3 region has 14 residues. With 0 bases removed from V and 4 bases from J, the gap between germline ends came to 9 bases. The CDR3 spells CASSLDRSAYGYTF. CDR3 coding DNA: TGTGCCAGCAGCTTAGACCGCTCGGCCTATGGCTACACCTTC.

The chain links TRBV13 to TRBJ2-7; D gene uncertain. CDR1 is PRHDT and CDR2 is FYEKMQ in the germline V gene (reference sequence). The CDR3 totals 15 residues. The V end lost 6 bases, the J end lost 0 bases, and 15 bases lay between the germline ends. The CDR3 loop reads CASRLGPMYSYEQYF. The CDR3 coding sequence is TGTGCCAGCAGACTCGGACCGATGTACTCCTACGAGCAGTACTTC.

The rearrangement links TRBV11-2 to TRBJ2-2, with D tentatively TRBD1 or TRBD2 (5 bases each). The germline gives CDR1 SGHAT, CDR2 FQNNGV. The CDR3 is 14 residues long. Trimming cost V 0 bases and J 7 bases, with 9 bases left between them. The CDR3 nucleotides read TGTGCCAGCAGCTTAGAGGGACGGGGCGGGGAGCTGTTTTTT. This gives the protein CASSLEGRGGELFF.

This clone was counted once. This chain uses TRBV6-4 with TRBJ2-1; D unclear. The CDR3 totals 13 residues. V shed 6 bases and J shed 0 bases, with 6 bases lying between them. In germline, CDR1 is MRHNA, CDR2 SNTAGT. CDR3 in amino acids: CASSESSYNEQFF. In DNA, the CDR3 is TGTGCCAGCAGCGAGAGCTCCTACAATGAGCAGTTCTTC.

The V and J genes are TRBV15 and TRBJ2-7, with 9 bases aligning to TRBD2. V dropped 5 bases and J dropped 2; count of bases not matched to a gene: 10. CDR3 length: 16 residues. Germline V gene data show CDR1 as LNHNV and CDR2 as YYDKDF (reference sequence). In nucleotides, the CDR3 is TGTGCCACCAGCGTAGAAGTAGGCGGGGGGGCCTACGAGCAGTACTTC. Protein product: CATSVEVGGGAYEQYF.

In its sample, this clone was seen once. The V call is TRBV9, the J call TRBJ1-4, with D maybe TRBD1 (5 bases). CDR3 length equals 15 residues. Looked up from germline, CDR1 is SGDLS and CDR2 is YYNGEE. V was shortened by 1 base and J by 8 bases, with 15 bases between the two germline ends. The CDR3 sequence is CASSVSRGEREKLFF. The DNA for the CDR3 is TGTGCCAGCAGCGTAAGCCGGGGGGAACGGGAAAAACTGTTTTTT.

This chain links TRBV6-1 with TRBJ2-7; TRBD1 matches at 9 bases. CDR3 length equals 14 residues. Germline CDR1 is MNHNS and CDR2 is SASEGT. J gave up 2 bases and V 1 base, and 0 bases lay outside the gene matches. The DNA for the CDR3 is TGTGCCAGCAGTGAAGGGGACAGGGCCTACGAGCAGTACTTC. Its protein product is CASSEGDRAYEQYF.

This clone was counted a single time. V is TRBV6-6 and J is TRBJ2-3, with D hard to call. The CDR3 runs to 12 residues. V was cut by 6 bases and J by 1 base, with 5 bases left in between. Germline CDR1 and CDR2: MNHNY and SVGAGI (reference sequence). The CDR3 loop is CASREGTDTQYF. In nucleotides, the CDR3 is TGTGCCAGCAGAGAAGGCACAGATACGCAGTATTTT.

The chain combines TRBV6-4 with TRBJ2-2, with a possible D match to TRBD2 (6 bases). Deletions cut 8 bases from V and 3 bases from J, with 16 bases between. This CDR3 spans 15 amino acids. Germline V gene data show CDR1 as MRHNA and CDR2 as SNTAGT. The CDR3 region is CASPGERVYTGELFF. As DNA, the CDR3 is TGTGCCAGCCCGGGGGAGCGGGTCTACACCGGGGAGCTGTTTTTT.

V gene TRBV29-1 combines with J gene TRBJ2-7, with D perhaps matching TRBD2 (5 bases). CDR1 and CDR2 (germline): SQVTM, ANQGSEA. The CDR3 runs 13 residues. Trimming removed 3 bases at V and 0 bases at J, with 9 bases between. The CDR3 here is CSVDLGDSYEQYF. The CDR3, as DNA: TGCAGCGTTGATCTCGGGGACTCCTACGAGCAGTACTTC.

The gene calls are TRBV6-1 and TRBJ2-1, with TRBD2 identical over 13 bases. Trimming at V came to 6 bases and at J to 8 bases, leaving 7 bases not matched to a gene. CDR3 length: 15 residues. CDR1 and CDR2 (germline): MNHNS, SASEGT. CDR3 coding DNA: TGTGCCAGCAGAGATCGGACTAGCGGGAGTCATGAGCAGTTCTTC. Its translation: CASRDRTSGSHEQFF.

This clone was recorded only once. The gene calls are TRBV6-5 and TRBJ1-1; a possible D gene is TRBD1 (6 bases). The V end was cut by 2 bases, the J end by 4 bases, with 14 bases between. In germline, CDR1 is MNHEY, CDR2 SVGAGI. The CDR3 spans 15 residues. CDR3 sequence reads: CASSYGSTGITEAFF. CDR3 DNA: TGTGCCAGCAGTTACGGTAGTACAGGGATCACTGAAGCTTTCTTT.

CDR3 DNA sequence: TGTGCCAGCAGCTTAACGGGGACTAACTATGGCTACACCTTC. Protein: CASSLTGTNYGYTF. The chain carries TRBV7-9 and TRBJ1-2; no clear D. Per germline, CDR1 SEHNR and CDR2 FQNEAQ (reference sequence). Trimming stripped 2 bases from V and 0 bases from J, with 7 bases between. This CDR3 region has 14 residues.

This chain links TRBV5-6 with TRBJ1-2; D not certain. CDR1 SGHDT and CDR2 YYEEEE come from the germline V gene. V lost 0 bases to trimming and J lost 5 bases, with 11 bases between them. The CDR3 length is 14 residues. This CDR3 is CASSLGEGPYGYTF. CDR3 DNA: TGTGCCAGCAGCTTGGGGGAGGGCCCATATGGCTACACCTTC. Using reference TRBV5-6 and TRBJ1-2 for the parts outside the CDR3, the full variable domain is DAGVTQSPTHLIKTRGQQVTLRCSPKSGHDTVSWYQQALGQGPQFIFQYYEEEERQRGNFPDRFSGHQFPNYSSELNVNALLLGDSALYLCASSLGEGPYGYTFGSGTRLTVV.

The genes are TRBV18 and TRBJ2-3, with D possibly TRBD1 on 6 matching bases. Trimming stripped 3 bases from V and 5 bases from J, with 12 bases between. The germline V gene encodes CDR1 KGHSH and CDR2 LQKENI. The CDR3 loop spans 14 amino acids. The CDR3 DNA follows: TGTGCCAGCTCACCTTCAGGGGAAGGAGATACGCAGTATTTT. Amino acid sequence: CASSPSGEGDTQYF.

The rearrangement links TRBV5-1 to TRBJ1-1, with no clear D. This CDR3 spans 16 amino acids. V was cut by 0 bases and J by 0 bases, with 12 bases left in between. The germline V gene encodes CDR1 SGHRS and CDR2 YFSETQ. As DNA, the CDR3 is TGCGCCAGCAGCTTGGTGTTAGGATTTATGAACACTGAAGCTTTCTTT. Amino acid sequence: CASSLVLGFMNTEAFF.

This chain joins TRBV27 and TRBJ1-5; D might be TRBD1 (6 bases). V was shortened by 4 bases and J by 4 bases, with 20 bases between the two germline ends. CDR1 and CDR2 (germline): MNHEY, SMNVEV (reference sequence). The CDR3 contains 17 residues. CDR3 region: CASSSGYGGGINQPQHF. The DNA for the CDR3 is TGTGCCAGCAGTTCTGGGTATGGAGGGGGAATTAATCAGCCCCAGCATTTT.

This chain connects TRBV9 to TRBJ2-6; D remains unclear. The CDR3 contains 17 residues. Deletions cut 3 bases from V and 0 bases from J, with 13 bases between. The V gene's germline CDR1 is SGDLS and CDR2 YYNGEE. In DNA, the CDR3 is TGTGCCAGCAGCGCTAAGGACGGTAGCTCTGGGGCCAACGTCCTGACTTTC. It encodes CASSAKDGSSGANVLTF.

The chain employs TRBV6-5 and TRBJ2-1; no firm D call. V dropped 5 bases and J dropped 2 bases, with 13 bases sitting between them. The CDR3 is 15 residues long. CDR1 and CDR2 (germline): MNHEY, SVGAGI. The CDR3 sequence: CASSAIPAAYNEQFF. CDR3 coding DNA: TGTGCCAGCAGTGCAATTCCAGCCGCCTACAATGAGCAGTTCTTC.

This clone has only a few counts. The chain joins TRBV19 to TRBJ1-4, with D unclear. Trimming stripped 3 bases from V and 8 bases from J, with 10 bases between. Per germline, CDR1 LNHDA and CDR2 SQIVND (reference sequence). CDR3 length: 13 residues. The CDR3 is CASSMSYKEKLFF. The CDR3 bases are TGTGCCAGTAGTATGAGCTACAAAGAAAAACTGTTTTTT.

CDR3 coding DNA: TGTGCCACCAGCAGAGAAATGGACAGCTACTCCTACGAGCAGTACTTC. Its protein is CATSREMDSYSYEQYF. J is TRBJ2-7 and V is TRBV15; the D gene is possibly TRBD1 (6 bases). Per germline, CDR1 LNHNV and CDR2 YYDKDF (reference sequence). V lost 0 bases, J lost 0 bases, and 12 bases lay in between. The CDR3 sequence is 16 residues long.

The rearrangement uses TRBV2 and TRBJ1-3, with D uncertain. The CDR3 loop spans 17 amino acids. V dropped 4 bases and J dropped 0 bases, with 16 bases sitting between them. CDR1 and CDR2 from the germline V gene are SNHLY and FYNNEI. CDR3 sequence: CASSGLQKRDSGNTIYF. CDR3 DNA sequence: TGTGCCAGCAGTGGCCTCCAAAAAAGGGACTCTGGAAACACCATATATTTT.

This chain links TRBV11-2 with TRBJ1-5; D remains unclear. V was trimmed by 0 bases and J by 10 bases, leaving 10 bases between them. Germline CDR1 is SGHAT and CDR2 is FQNNGV. The CDR3 runs 13 residues. CDR3 sequence: CASSLEPRLPQHF. The DNA for the CDR3 is TGTGCCAGCAGCTTAGAGCCACGCCTCCCCCAGCATTTT. The full variable domain, its missing parts supplied by reference TRBV11-2 and TRBJ1-5, is EAGVAQSPRYKIIEKRQSVAFWCNPISGHATLYWYQQILGQGPKLLIQFQNNGVVDDSQLPKDRFSAERLKGVDSTLKIQPAKLEDSAVYLCASSLEPRLPQHFGDGTRLSIL.

The chain joins TRBV30 to TRBJ1-2, with TRBD1 matching 8 bases. Per the germline V gene, CDR1 is GTSNPN and CDR2 is SVGIG (reference sequence). The CDR3 totals 16 residues. Trimming cost V 3 bases and J 0 bases; bases outside gene matches: 9. The CDR3 reads CAWRDTGGLANYGYTF. The DNA for the CDR3 is TGTGCCTGGAGAGACACAGGGGGTTTAGCTAACTATGGCTACACCTTC.

The chain recombines TRBV4-1 with TRBJ2-3; D uncertain. V lost 3 bases and J lost 0, with 1 base in between. Germline loops: CDR1 MGHRA, CDR2 YSYEKL. The CDR3 is 12 residues long. This CDR3 is CASSHSTDTQYF. The CDR3, as DNA: TGCGCCAGCAGCCATAGCACAGATACGCAGTATTTT.

This chain uses TRBV30 with TRBJ2-4; no reliable D call. Germline values: CDR1 GTSNPN, CDR2 SVGIG (reference sequence). V was trimmed by 1 base and J by 2 bases, leaving 6 bases between them. The CDR3 sequence is 13 residues long. DNA for the CDR3: TGTGCCTGGAGTGATGGATCCAAAAACATTCAGTACTTC. Amino acid sequence: CAWSDGSKNIQYF.

This chain connects TRBV5-4 to TRBJ2-7; D remains unclear. Trimming removed 4 bases from V and 0 bases from J, with 11 bases in between. The CDR3 totals 14 residues. Germline loops: CDR1 SGHNT, CDR2 YYREEE (reference sequence). The CDR3 bases are TGTGCCAGCAGCACACAACCGGACTCCTACGAGCAGTACTTC. It encodes CASSTQPDSYEQYF. Supplemented by reference TRBV5-4 and TRBJ2-7, the full variable domain reads ETGVTQSPTHLIKTRGQQVTLRCSSQSGHNTVSWYQQALGQGPQFIFQYYREEENGRGNFPPRFSGLQFPNYSSELNVNALELDDSALYLCASSTQPDSYEQYFGPGTRLTVT.

The chain links TRBV7-2 to TRBJ1-2; D is perhaps TRBD1 (5 bases). There are 12 residues in the CDR3. V lost 7 bases and J lost 7, with 13 bases in between. In germline, CDR1 is SGHTA, CDR2 FQGNSA. CDR3 in amino acids: CASNPVQGGYTF. CDR3 coding DNA: TGTGCCAGCAACCCCGTGCAGGGTGGCTACACCTTC.